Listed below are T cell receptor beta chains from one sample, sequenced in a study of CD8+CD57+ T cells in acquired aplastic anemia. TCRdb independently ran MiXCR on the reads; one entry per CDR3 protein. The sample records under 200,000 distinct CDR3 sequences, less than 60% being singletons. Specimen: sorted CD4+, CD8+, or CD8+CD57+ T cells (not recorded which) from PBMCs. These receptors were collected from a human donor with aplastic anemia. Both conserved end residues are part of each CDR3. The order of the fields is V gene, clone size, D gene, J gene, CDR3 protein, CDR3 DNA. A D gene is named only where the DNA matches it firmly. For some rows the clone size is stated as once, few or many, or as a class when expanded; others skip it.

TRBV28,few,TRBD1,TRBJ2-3,CASSSGQSTDTQYF,TGTGCCAGCAGTTCGGGACAGAGCACAGATACGCAGTATTTT
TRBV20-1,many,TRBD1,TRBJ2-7,CSAAQGQPAADEQYF,TGCAGTGCCGCGCAGGGACAGCCAGCCGCGGACGAGCAGTACTTC
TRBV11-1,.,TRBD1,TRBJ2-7,CASSLAMGQGNHEQYF,TGTGCCAGCAGCTTAGCGATGGGACAGGGTAACCACGAGCAGTACTTC
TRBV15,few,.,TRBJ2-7,CATSRDRWKDYEQYF,TGTGCCACCAGCAGAGATAGGTGGAAGGACTACGAGCAGTACTTC
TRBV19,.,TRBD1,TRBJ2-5,CASSQVFQGEETQYF,TGTGCCAGTAGTCAGGTGTTTCAGGGGGAAGAGACCCAGTACTTC
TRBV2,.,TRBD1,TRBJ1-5,CASGRGQGDSNQPQHF,TGTGCCAGCGGTAGAGGACAGGGCGATAGCAATCAGCCCCAGCATTTT
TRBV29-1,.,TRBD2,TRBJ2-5,CSVERLPSGGGQETQYF,TGCAGCGTTGAAAGGCTCCCCTCTGGCGGGGGTCAGGAGACCCAGTACTTC
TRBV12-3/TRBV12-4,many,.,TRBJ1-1,CASSFSGEVSEAFF,TGTGCCAGCAGTTTTTCGGGGGAGGTTTCTGAAGCTTTCTTT
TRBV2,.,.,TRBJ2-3,CASSNRGTDTQYF,TGTGCCAGCAGCAACAGGGGCACAGATACGCAGTATTTT
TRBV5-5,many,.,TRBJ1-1,CASSLAIGYTEAFF,TGTGCCAGCAGCTTGGCTATAGGGTACACTGAAGCTTTCTTT
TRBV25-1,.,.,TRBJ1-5,CASSESGVGPQHF,TGTGCCAGCAGTGAGTCAGGGGTAGGGCCCCAGCATTTT
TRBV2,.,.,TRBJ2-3,CASSESINTDTQYF,TGTGCCAGCAGTGAATCCATAAACACAGATACGCAGTATTTT